These 8 T cell receptor beta chains came from one sample sequenced in a study of T-cell reconstitution after alpha-beta-depleted transplantation in children (dated by TCRdb to the mid-2010s). Reading the label with the study, this specimen's treatment or condition is: allogeneic hematopoietic cell transplantation with graft depleted of TCRalphabeta T cells and CD19 B cells. Receptor libraries were prepared by PCR. Reads for this sample came from an Illumina HiSeq 2500. To normalize quantification of the TCRbeta repertoire, the TCR libraries were built with molecular barcoding that relied on unique molecular identifiers. In-frame beta chains were kept once TCRdb had trimmed the public reads at Q25 with fastp and called clones with MiXCR. Each entry is one CDR3 protein sequence, shown with its most common DNA and genes. This sample is represented by about 980,000 distinct CDR3 sequences; 25% to 35% of them were singletons. The ten largest clonotypes hold 28% of the sample.

This specimen was PBMCs, mostly from graft donor cells, taken 360 days after TCRalphabeta/CD19-depleted stem cell transplant. Every receptor here comes from a boy under two years old who had a stem cell transplant for SCID, so the T cells may come from the graft donor.

A few counts support this clonotype. V and J are TRBV12-3 or TRBV12-4 and TRBJ1-1; TRBD1 is a possible D gene (5 bases). This CDR3 has 14 amino acids. Trimming removed 6 bases from V and 1 base from J, with 12 bases in between. The CDR3: CASSRDRPNTEAFF. CDR3 DNA sequence: TGTGCCAGCAGCCGGGACCGACCGAACACTGAAGCTTTCTTT.

This rearrangement joins TRBV12-3 or TRBV12-4 to TRBJ2-5, with TRBD1 identical over 7 bases. J lost 2 bases, V lost 4 bases, and 7 bases had no gene match. The CDR3 is 15 amino acids. In DNA form, the CDR3 reads TGTGCCAGCAGTTCAAAGGGGGCCATTCAAGAGACCCAGTACTTC. Amino acids: CASSSKGAIQETQYF.

This chain links TRBV20-1 with TRBJ1-5; D not resolved. V was trimmed by 3 bases and J by 1 base, leaving 13 bases between them. Germline CDR1 and CDR2: DFQATT and SNEGSKA (reference sequence). This CDR3 has 15 residues. For the CDR3, the DNA is TGCAGTGCTAGTTCCTCGGGGATGAGCAATCAGCCCCAGCATTTT. It is translated as CSASSSGMSNQPQHF.

The J gene is TRBJ1-1, the V gene TRBV7-9; a weak D match, TRBD1 (6 bases). Trimming removed 5 bases at V and 1 base at J, with 20 bases between. The germline V gene encodes CDR1 SEHNR and CDR2 FQNEAQ (reference sequence). The CDR3 loop spans 17 amino acids. The CDR3 spells CASSPTQVGGPNTEAFF. The CDR3 DNA reads as TGTGCCAGCAGCCCAACTCAAGTGGGGGGGCCGAACACTGAAGCTTTCTTT.

This clonotype appeared many times. The chain has TRBV6-5 and TRBJ2-5; no clear D gene. CDR1 and CDR2 (germline): MNHEY, SVGAGI. CDR3 length: 11 amino acids. Trimming stripped 8 bases from V and 3 bases from J, with 7 bases between. CDR3 coding DNA: TGTGCCAGCGGCCGGGAAGAGACCCAGTACTTC. Protein product: CASGREETQYF.

This clonotype was counted a few times. The genes are TRBV5-1 and TRBJ1-1, with 7 nucleotides matching TRBD1. V lost 7 bases, J lost 1 base, and 4 bases stayed unmatched. This CDR3 spans 13 amino acids. Germline CDR1 is SGHRS and CDR2 is YFSETQ. CDR3 bases: TGCGCCAGCGGTTACAGGGGGAACACTGAAGCTTTCTTT. Translated: CASGYRGNTEAFF.

This chain joins TRBV20-1 and TRBJ2-3; the match to TRBD1 covers 12 bases. The CDR3 is made up of 15 amino acids. CDR1 and CDR2 from the germline V gene are DFQATT and SNEGSKA (reference sequence). Trimming took 6 bases from V and 5 from J; bases not matched to a gene: 9. The CDR3 loop reads CSARDRGQGLDTQYF. For the CDR3, the DNA is TGCAGTGCCCGGGACAGGGGGCAGGGATTAGATACGCAGTATTTT.

This sequence joins TRBV5-1 and TRBJ2-1; D not certain. There are 15 residues in the CDR3. Germline V gene lookup returns CDR1 SGHRS and CDR2 YFSETQ. With 0 bases removed from V and 0 bases from J, the gap between germline ends came to 7 bases. The DNA for the CDR3 is TGCGCCAGCAGCTTGGGAGTCAACTCCTACAATGAGCAGTTCTTC. Translating gives CASSLGVNSYNEQFF.